Each of the 15 T cell receptor beta chains below was sequenced from the same sample in a study of cytomegalovirus exposure and HLA in healthy donors. This table comes from immunoSEQ multiplex PCR, and its TCRdb copy is limited to in-frame clones, with some not included. Altogether some 160,000 clones are present, approximately 90% being singletons, with the ten largest covering around 3%. The sample consisted of PBMCs. The source of these receptors is a man aged 18 to 30 in good health and CMV-seronegative.

The chain carries TRBV11-2 and TRBJ2-7; 7 bases are a match to TRBD2. The germline gives CDR1 SGHAT, CDR2 FQNNGV. V shed 0 bases, J shed 3 bases, and the junction held 11 bases outside the gene matches. The CDR3 consists of 17 residues. This CDR3 is CASSLDLRVAGGYEQYF. In nucleotides, the CDR3 is TGTGCCAGCAGCTTAGATCTTAGGGTAGCGGGCGGCTACGAGCAGTACTTC.

The gene calls are TRBV13 and TRBJ1-1; no clear D. V was pared by 4 bases and J by 4 bases, with 7 bases between. Per the germline V gene, CDR1 is PRHDT and CDR2 is FYEKMQ (reference sequence). This CDR3 has 12 amino acids. CDR3 DNA: TGTGCCAGCAGCTCCGCGGGCACTGAAGCTTTCTTT. It specifies CASSSAGTEAFF.

This chain links TRBV5-1 with TRBJ1-5; 9 positions match TRBD1. Germline assignment: CDR1 SGHRS and CDR2 YFSETQ. The CDR3 contains 14 residues. J lost 6 bases, V lost 4 bases, and 5 bases had no gene match. CDR3 sequence: CASSQGQGSQPQHF. CDR3 nucleotide sequence: TGCGCCAGCAGCCAAGGACAGGGGAGTCAGCCCCAGCATTTT.

The chain has TRBV7-2 and TRBJ2-7, with 9 positions matching TRBD1. The CDR3 extends over 15 amino acids. Germline CDR1 SGHTA, CDR2 FQGNSA. J gave up 3 bases and V 4 bases, and 7 bases lay outside the gene matches. For the CDR3, the DNA is TGTGCCAGCAGCTCGGGACAGGGAATACTCTACGAGCAGTACTTC. The encoded protein is CASSSGQGILYEQYF.

V gene TRBV19 combines with J gene TRBJ1-5; 8 positions agree with TRBD1. The CDR3 extends over 16 amino acids. The V gene end was trimmed by 6 bases and the J gene end by 5 bases; junction bases not matched to a gene: 12. The germline gives CDR1 LNHDA, CDR2 SQIVND (reference sequence). The CDR3 here is CASRARSGGAYQPQHF. The CDR3 DNA follows: TGTGCCAGTAGGGCCCGATCAGGGGGCGCATATCAGCCCCAGCATTTT.

This sequence joins TRBV4-2 and TRBJ1-5; D is ambiguous. Trimming took off 4 bases at V and 1 base at J, with 5 bases between the two ends. This CDR3 region has 13 residues. Germline lookup yields CDR1 LGHNA and CDR2 YNFKEQ. In nucleotides, the CDR3 is TGTGCCAGCAGCCTGGAGAGCAATCAGCCCCAGCATTTT. Residues: CASSLESNQPQHF.

The chain employs TRBV27 and TRBJ2-5, with TRBD1 matching 8 bases. Germline CDR1 and CDR2: MNHEY and SMNVEV (reference sequence). Trimming at V came to 1 base and at J to 5 bases, leaving 9 bases not matched to a gene. The CDR3 covers 16 residues. The CDR3 DNA is TGTGCCAGCAGTTTATATCCAGGGGGCGCGGAGGAGACCCAGTACTTC. This translates into CASSLYPGGAEETQYF.

V usage is TRBV5-1 and J usage is TRBJ2-7; 11 nucleotides match TRBD1. V was clipped by 7 bases and J by 2 bases; unmatched bases: 5. The CDR3 sequence is 14 residues long. Germline values: CDR1 SGHRS, CDR2 YFSETQ. CDR3 region: CASAWDRGTYEQYF. The CDR3, as DNA: TGCGCCAGCGCTTGGGACAGGGGGACCTACGAGCAGTACTTC.

This clone came up a few times. The V call is TRBV5-1, the J call TRBJ2-7; TRBD1 matches at 10 bases. This CDR3 comprises 16 residues. Germline-derived CDR1 and CDR2 are SGHRS and YFSETQ. V shed 4 bases and J 2 bases; nucleotides not matched to a gene: 9. The CDR3 here is CASSAAGTGVAYEQYF. CDR3 in DNA: TGCGCCAGCAGCGCGGCCGGGACAGGGGTGGCCTACGAGCAGTACTTC.

This clone has just one count. The chain employs TRBV6-5 and TRBJ1-6; D gene uncertain. This CDR3 has 12 residues. Germline V lookup: CDR1 MNHEY, CDR2 SVGAGI. V was shortened by 0 bases and J by 13 bases, with 7 bases between the two germline ends. The CDR3 loop reads CASSYSRVPLHF. In DNA, the CDR3 is TGTGCCAGCAGTTACTCGAGGGTCCCCCTCCACTTT.

The genes are TRBV19 and TRBJ2-2, with D perhaps matching TRBD1 (7 bases). The CDR3 sequence is 17 residues long. From germline, CDR1 is LNHDA and CDR2 SQIVND (reference sequence). Trimming stripped 1 base from V and 0 bases from J, with 12 bases between. CDR3 sequence: CASSIVAGGTNTGELFF. The DNA for the CDR3 is TGTGCCAGTAGTATAGTAGCAGGGGGGACGAACACCGGGGAGCTGTTTTTT.

The V gene is TRBV10-3, the J gene TRBJ2-1; TRBD2 might be the D (5 bases). The germline V gene encodes CDR1 ENHRY and CDR2 SYGVKD. The CDR3 contains 16 residues. The germline V and J ends were trimmed by 2 bases and 5 bases, with 16 bases remaining between them. This CDR3 reads CAISEGSSRSDNEQFF. As DNA, the CDR3 is TGTGCCATCAGTGAGGGGTCTAGCCGGAGTGACAATGAGCAGTTCTTC.

The chain is built from TRBV25-1 and TRBJ2-5, with 7 bases matching TRBD2. Trimming removed 6 bases from V and 7 bases from J; junction bases left unmatched: 5. The CDR3 is 12 amino acids. Germline V gene data show CDR1 as MGHDK and CDR2 as SYGVNS. The CDR3 coding sequence is TGTGCCAGCAGGTGGGGGGAGGGGACCCAGTACTTC. This encodes CASRWGEGTQYF.

This chain connects TRBV28 to TRBJ2-7, with 7 positions matching TRBD2. Unmatched junction bases numbered 2, after V lost 3 bases and J lost 0 bases. CDR3 length: 14 amino acids. CDR1 is MDHEN, CDR2 SYDVKM, per germline. DNA for the CDR3: TGTGCCAGCAGTTTGGGGGGGAGCTCCTACGAGCAGTACGTC. It specifies CASSLGGSSYEQYV.

In nucleotides, the CDR3 is TGTGCCAGCAGTGAAAGGGGCTGGGTAGCGGATATCACAGATACGCAGTATTTT. Its protein is CASSERGWVADITDTQYF. The chain recombines TRBV2 with TRBJ2-3; weak D call: TRBD2 (6 bases). This CDR3 comprises 18 residues. Germline V gives CDR1 SNHLY, CDR2 FYNNEI. V was clipped by 2 bases and J by 2 bases, with 20 bases between them.